This T cell receptor beta chain appears in the sequencing data of a study of blood T cell repertoires in COVID-19. Study as a whole: Material from acute and convalescent COVID-19 was sourced from the United States, Italy and Spain. Sources were T cells, B-cell-depleted T cells, or PBMCs; the material itself was cDNA or gDNA.

The table came from immunoSEQ multiplex PCR; TCRdb's copy has only in-frame clones and leaves some out. This sample carries about 210,000 clones, about 88% of them seen once, and the ten largest clones take over 2.5%. Germline CDR1 and CDR2: SGHNT and YYREEE (reference sequence). The CDR3 totals 13 residues. The chain couples TRBV5-4 to TRBJ1-2, with a weak D call TRBD1 (5 bases). The material sequenced was peripheral blood. This sequence originates from a man between 60 and 75 years old with acute or convalescent COVID-19. The CDR3 region has the DNA TGTGGGACAAGGAGAGTGGGTGACTATGGCTACACCTTC. The encoded protein is CGTRRVGDYGYTF.